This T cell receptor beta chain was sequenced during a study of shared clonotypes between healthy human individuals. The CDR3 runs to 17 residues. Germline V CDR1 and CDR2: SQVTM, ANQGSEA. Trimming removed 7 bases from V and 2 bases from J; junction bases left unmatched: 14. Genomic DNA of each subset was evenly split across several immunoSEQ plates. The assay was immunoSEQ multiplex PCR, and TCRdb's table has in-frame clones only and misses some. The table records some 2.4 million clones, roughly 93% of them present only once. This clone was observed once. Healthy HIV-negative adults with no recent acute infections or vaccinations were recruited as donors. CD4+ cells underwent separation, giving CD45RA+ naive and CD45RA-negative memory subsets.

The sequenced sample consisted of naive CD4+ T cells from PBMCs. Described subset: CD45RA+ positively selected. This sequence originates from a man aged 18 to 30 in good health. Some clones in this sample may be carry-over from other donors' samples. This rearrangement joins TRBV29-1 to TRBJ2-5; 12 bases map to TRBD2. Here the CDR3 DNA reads TGCAGCGCTCAGGCGCTAGCGGGAGGGCCGAAACAAGAGACCCAGTACTTC. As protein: CSAQALAGGPKQETQYF.